The 11 T cell receptor beta chains reported below all come from one sample, sequenced in a study of metastatic and nonmetastatic thyroid tumors. There were no patients who had received any treatment before thyroid surgery. MiXCR was used by TCRdb to re-call the PCR reads. The sample yields some 86,000 clones, 9.5% to 15% seen once. The source material was tumor tissue. The receptors were sampled from a female donor with papillary thyroid cancer or a benign thyroid nodule (not recorded which). Some clones in this sample may be carry-over from other donors' samples.

Only a few counts were recorded for this clone. The rearrangement joins TRBV5-1 to TRBJ1-3; TRBD1 is a possible D gene (6 bases). Looked up from germline, CDR1 is SGHRS and CDR2 is YFSETQ. V lost 0 bases, J lost 4 bases, and 14 bases lay in between. The CDR3 sequence is 16 residues long. The CDR3 sequence is CASSLGGPGTGNTIYF. Here the CDR3 DNA reads TGCGCCAGCAGCTTGGGCGGTCCTGGGACAGGAAACACCATATATTTT.

This clone was seen ten or more times. This chain joins TRBV6-1 and TRBJ1-1; possible D gene TRBD1, 5 bases. Trimming took off 6 bases at V and 5 bases at J, with 19 bases between the two ends. The CDR3 extends over 15 amino acids. CDR1 and CDR2 from the germline V gene are MNHNS and SASEGT. CDR3 loop: CASRYRPGGGTEAFF. The CDR3 DNA reads TGTGCCAGCAGATACCGCCCGGGGGGGGGTACTGAAGCTTTCTTT.

About this clone itself: A read error may be the cause here, since a much bigger clone is one base away. The CDR3 here is CASSHSGRYEQYF. CDR3 DNA: TGTGCCAGCAGCCATTCAGGGAGGTACGAGCAGTACTTC. The chain joins TRBV7-9 to TRBJ2-7; a weak D match, TRBD2 (6 bases). V was clipped by 5 bases and J by 4 bases, with 12 bases between them. The CDR3 length is 13 residues. Germline CDR1 is SEHNR and CDR2 is FQNEAQ (reference sequence).

This clone was seen at least ten times. V gene TRBV20-1 combines with J gene TRBJ2-7; the match to TRBD2 covers 10 bases. V lost 0 bases and J lost 7; bases outside the gene matches: 9. The CDR3 spans 15 residues. The germline V gene has CDR1 DFQATT and CDR2 SNEGSKA (reference sequence). The CDR3, as DNA: TGCAGTGCTAGAGATATAGCGGGAGGTCCAAGGGAGCAGTACTTC. Translating it yields CSARDIAGGPREQYF.

This chain links TRBV12-3 or TRBV12-4 with TRBJ2-2, with unresolved D. Trimming removed 3 bases at V and 6 bases at J, with 5 bases between. The CDR3 spans 12 residues. This chain's CDR3 is CASSFYPGELFF. The CDR3 DNA sequence: TGTGCCAGCAGTTTTTACCCCGGGGAGCTGTTTTTT.

In this sample, this clone turned up many times. The chain links TRBV19 to TRBJ2-1; TRBD2 agrees at 9 bases. Germline CDR1 LNHDA, CDR2 SQIVND (reference sequence). V was pared by 3 bases and J by 8 bases, with 8 bases of the junction left unmatched. The CDR3 length is 15 residues. CDR3 coding DNA: TGTGCCAGTAGTATCCTCGCGGGAGGGCCAGATGAGCAGTTCTTC. Its translation is CASSILAGGPDEQFF.

A few counts support this clone. The conserved phenylalanine or tryptophan is not found at the CDR3 terminus, so this likely reflects a read error. The limits of the CDR3 on the DNA are not certain, so only TCRdb's listed CDR3 is given. The CDR3: CASSRSILSGRSEKYS. The V and J genes are TRBV12-3 or TRBV12-4 and TRBJ2-7; the tabulated D call, TRBD2, remains unverified against the DNA. The CDR3 is 16 amino acids long, termini counted.

The chain employs TRBV7-9 and TRBJ2-5; D is undetermined. Germline V gene data show CDR1 as SEHNR and CDR2 as FQNEAQ (reference sequence). The CDR3 sequence is 12 residues long. The germline V and J ends were trimmed by 5 bases and 12 bases, with 16 bases remaining between them. The CDR3, as DNA: TGTGCCAGCAGCCCAAACGTCAAGACAAAGTACTTC. Residues: CASSPNVKTKYF.

This clone was recorded many times. The DNA for the CDR3 is TGTGCCAGCAGCCCCACTGGCCCGAACACCGGGGAGCTGTTTTTT. This sequence encodes CASSPTGPNTGELFF. V usage is TRBV7-3 and J usage is TRBJ2-2; D not resolved. The V gene lost 5 bases and the J gene lost 0 bases, with 10 bases spanning the gap. The CDR3 runs to 15 residues. CDR1 is SGHTA and CDR2 is FQGTGA in the germline V gene.

This clone showed up many times. The V gene is TRBV30, the J gene TRBJ2-1, with D possibly being TRBD1 (6 bases). Germline loops: CDR1 GTSNPN, CDR2 SVGIG (reference sequence). Trimming stripped 0 bases from V and 4 bases from J, with 22 bases between. CDR3 length equals 18 residues. CDR3 DNA sequence: TGTGCCTGGAGTGTGGCCAAGGGCCGGGACACCATTTACAATGAGCAGTTCTTC. It yields the protein CAWSVAKGRDTIYNEQFF.

The sample holds a few counts of this clone. Being one base from a much bigger clone, this may be a read error. This chain uses TRBV10-2 with TRBJ2-7, with 9 bases aligning to TRBD1. Unmatched junction bases numbered 5, after V lost 8 bases and J lost 3 bases. This CDR3 region has 13 residues. In germline, CDR1 is WSHSY, CDR2 SAAADI. CDR3 residues: CASLWDRDYEQYF. The DNA for the CDR3 is TGCGCCAGCCTATGGGACAGGGACTACGAGCAGTACTTC.